The 23 T cell receptor beta chains in this list originate from one sample, sequenced in a study of OX40 agonist ivuxolimab in advanced cancers. Only in-frame clones appear in the TCRdb table, and some are missing; sequencing was by immunoSEQ multiplex PCR. The sample lists 75,000 to 95,000 clones, approximately 85% occurring once. This specimen consisted of CD4+ or CD8+ T cells sorted from blood, obtained in a trial of the OX40 agonist ivuxolimab. The receptors were gathered from an adult with an advanced solid tumor such as melanoma, head and neck, liver or kidney cancer.

This clone was seen more than once but under ten times. The rearrangement uses TRBV29-1 and TRBJ2-5; D is perhaps TRBD2 (7 bases). Trimming pared 7 bases from V and 3 bases from J, leaving 15 bases between. The CDR3 spans 13 residues. Germline V lookup: CDR1 SQVTM, CDR2 ANQGSEA. This CDR3 is CSAVGGAKETQYF. The CDR3 nucleotides are TGCAGCGCGGTGGGGGGGGCCAAAGAGACCCAGTACTTC.

V usage is TRBV7-8 and J usage is TRBJ1-2, with 8 bases identical to TRBD1. The germline V gene encodes CDR1 SGHVS and CDR2 FQNEAQ. This CDR3 region has 15 residues. V trimming: 3 bases; J trimming: 7 bases; junction bases outside the gene matches: 10. The CDR3 nucleotides are TGTGCCAGCAGCTTTTACGACAGGGGTTGGGGTGGCTACACCTTC. Translating it yields CASSFYDRGWGGYTF.

This clone occurred a few times. The J gene is TRBJ1-5, the V gene TRBV6-5; D is undetermined. CDR3 length: 14 residues. Germline CDR1 reads MNHEY; CDR2 reads SVGAGI. V lost 6 bases and J lost 0, with 9 bases in between. CDR3 in DNA: TGTGCCAGCAGCCTCGACTATAGCAATCAGCCCCAGCATTTT. This translates into CASSLDYSNQPQHF.

The J gene is TRBJ2-1, the V gene TRBV5-1; 11 bases match TRBD2. This CDR3 is 16 amino acids long. Germline V lookup: CDR1 SGHRS, CDR2 YFSETQ. The V gene end was trimmed by 4 bases and the J gene end by 4 bases; junction bases not matched to a gene: 7. CDR3 in amino acids: CASSLMGLAVYNEQFF. The CDR3 nucleotides are TGCGCCAGCAGCCTCATGGGACTAGCGGTATACAATGAGCAGTTCTTC.

This chain joins TRBV2 and TRBJ2-3, with D maybe TRBD2 (6 bases). CDR3 length equals 15 residues. Germline lookup yields CDR1 SNHLY and CDR2 FYNNEI. Trimming took off 2 bases at V and 8 bases at J, with 17 bases between the two ends. The CDR3 region is CASSERRGTEGTQYF. The CDR3 DNA reads as TGTGCCAGCAGTGAAAGGCGGGGTACAGAAGGTACGCAGTATTTT. The variable domain in full, completed from reference TRBV2 and TRBJ2-3, reads EPEVTQTPSHQVTQMGQEVILRCVPISNHLYFYWYRQILGQKVEFLVSFYNNEISEKSEIFDDQFSVERPDGSNFTLKIRSTKLEDSAMYFCASSERRGTEGTQYFGPGTRLTVL.

J is TRBJ2-1 and V is TRBV11-2, with 11 bases lining up with TRBD2. Trimming removed 2 bases from V and 6 bases from J; junction bases left unmatched: 6. The CDR3 sequence is 16 residues long. The V gene's germline CDR1 is SGHAT and CDR2 FQNNGV. The CDR3 DNA follows: TGTGCCAGCAGCTTAACACCGGGACTAGCGGCCAATGAGCAGTTCTTC. Translating gives CASSLTPGLAANEQFF.

This chain connects TRBV6-1 to TRBJ1-4, with TRBD1 matching 7 bases. CDR3 size: 15 residues. The trim removed 2 bases at V and 7 bases at J, leaving 7 bases unmatched. CDR1 is MNHNS, CDR2 SASEGT, per germline. CDR3 amino acids: CASSERTGPSEKLFF. The CDR3 DNA follows: TGTGCCAGCAGTGAACGGACAGGCCCCAGTGAAAAACTGTTTTTT.

The J gene is TRBJ2-5, the V gene TRBV14; TRBD1 agrees at 8 bases. The V segment lost 1 base and the J segment 7 bases; nucleotides outside the gene matches: 2. The CDR3 has 13 residues. The germline V gene has CDR1 SGHDN and CDR2 FVKESK. Here the CDR3 reads CASSQAGGATQYF. The CDR3 nucleotides are TGTGCCAGCAGCCAAGCAGGGGGCGCGACCCAGTACTTC. Supplemented by reference TRBV14 and TRBJ2-5, the full variable domain reads EAGVTQFPSHSVIEKGQTVTLRCDPISGHDNLYWYRRVMGKEIKFLLHFVKESKQDESGMPNNRFLAERTGGTYSTLKVQPAELEDSGVYFCASSQAGGATQYFGPGTRLLVL.

This rearrangement joins TRBV5-3 to TRBJ1-4; D possibly corresponds to TRBD1 (5 bases). TRBV5-3 is placed among ORFs of uncertain function. Trimming cost V 0 bases and J 4 bases, with 13 bases left between them. CDR3 length: 16 residues. The CDR3: CARSLVEAGNNEKLFF. The DNA of the CDR3 is TGTGCCAGAAGCTTGGTAGAGGCAGGGAATAATGAAAAACTGTTTTTT.

The chain combines TRBV7-6 with TRBJ2-1; D not certain. This CDR3 contains 11 residues. Germline values: CDR1 SGHVS, CDR2 FNYEAQ. V lost 3 bases, J lost 6 bases, and 3 bases lay in between. The DNA of the CDR3 is TGTGCCAGCAGCTTCTTCAATGAGCAGTTCTTC. This codes for CASSFFNEQFF.

A word on this clone: The same CDR3 can be traced to other DNA sequences in this sample. The chain links TRBV18 to TRBJ1-2; 9 bases are shared with TRBD1. V shed 6 bases and J 8 bases; nucleotides not matched to a gene: 16. This CDR3 spans 16 amino acids. Germline values: CDR1 KGHSH, CDR2 LQKENI. CDR3 sequence (DNA): TGTGCCAGCTCGCCAAGCCGGGACAGGGAAAAGGAAGGCTACACCTTC. This sequence encodes CASSPSRDREKEGYTF.

The V call is TRBV7-9, the J call TRBJ2-1; 8 nucleotides agree with TRBD1. Germline CDR1 reads SEHNR; CDR2 reads FQNEAQ (reference sequence). V was clipped by 6 bases and J by 4 bases; unmatched bases: 5. The CDR3 runs 14 residues. The CDR3 protein is CASRPGQEYNEQFF. CDR3 nucleotide sequence: TGTGCCAGCAGACCGGGACAGGAGTACAATGAGCAGTTCTTC.

The V and J genes are TRBV6-6 and TRBJ2-5; no reliable D call. Looked up from germline, CDR1 is MNHNY and CDR2 is SVGAGI (reference sequence). V was pared by 8 bases and J by 5 bases, with 15 bases between. The CDR3 has 13 residues. Written as DNA, the CDR3 is TGTGCCAGCCGCCCACTGGGCGAGGAGACCCAGTACTTC. Amino acids: CASRPLGEETQYF.

The gene calls are TRBV20-1 and TRBJ2-7; D is unresolved. The V and J ends lost 3 bases and 9 bases respectively, with 12 bases between them. Germline values: CDR1 DFQATT, CDR2 SNEGSKA (reference sequence). The CDR3 extends over 11 amino acids. The CDR3 nucleotides are TGCAGTGCTAGGTGGCAGCCGTGGCAGTACTTC. Translated, it gives CSARWQPWQYF.

The chain employs TRBV5-1 and TRBJ2-2; 11 bases agree with TRBD2. The V gene end was trimmed by 4 bases and the J gene end by 3 bases; junction bases not matched to a gene: 5. The length of the CDR3 is 16 residues. From germline, CDR1 is SGHRS and CDR2 YFSETQ. The CDR3 region is CASSALAGGHTGELFF. The DNA for the CDR3 is TGCGCCAGCAGCGCCTTAGCGGGGGGGCACACCGGGGAGCTGTTTTTT.

CDR3 residues: CSVRLGGGETQYF. In DNA form, the CDR3 reads TGCAGCGTTCGGCTGGGGGGTGGGGAGACCCAGTACTTC. The genes are TRBV29-1 and TRBJ2-5; possible D gene TRBD2, 6 bases. CDR3 length equals 13 residues. Between the trimmed V and J ends, which lost 5 bases and 5 bases, there was a span of 15 bases. Germline V lookup: CDR1 SQVTM, CDR2 ANQGSEA.

The J gene is TRBJ1-5, the V gene TRBV7-9; D unclear. The germline V and J ends were trimmed by 5 bases and 6 bases, with 8 bases remaining between them. This CDR3 comprises 12 residues. The germline V gene encodes CDR1 SEHNR and CDR2 FQNEAQ (reference sequence). CDR3 coding DNA: TGTGCCAGCAGCACCCAGGCTCAGCCCCAGCATTTT. Protein product: CASSTQAQPQHF.

The table lists this clone with a count of one. The chain carries TRBV5-1 and TRBJ2-3; D ambiguous. The CDR3 consists of 15 residues. Trimming cost V 5 bases and J 0 bases, with 13 bases left between them. Germline V gene lookup returns CDR1 SGHRS and CDR2 YFSETQ. The CDR3 DNA reads as TGCGCCAGCAGACAAACTCCCTCTAGCACAGATACGCAGTATTTT. This encodes CASRQTPSSTDTQYF.

The rearrangement links TRBV7-9 to TRBJ2-7, with unresolved D. The CDR3 contains 15 residues. Trimming removed 6 bases from V and 0 bases from J, with 15 bases in between. From germline, CDR1 is SEHNR and CDR2 FQNEAQ (reference sequence). For the CDR3, the DNA is TGTGCCAGCAGTAATCGCAGCCGGAGCTCCTACGAGCAGTACTTC. Translating it yields CASSNRSRSSYEQYF.

This rearrangement joins TRBV10-3 to TRBJ2-5, with D possibly TRBD2 on 5 matching bases. V dropped 4 bases and J dropped 1 base, with 10 bases sitting between them. Germline V CDR1 and CDR2: ENHRY, SYGVKD. CDR3 length: 14 amino acids. CDR3 amino acids: CAISVGDPQETQYF. CDR3 nucleotide sequence: TGTGCCATCAGTGTGGGAGACCCCCAAGAGACCCAGTACTTC.

V and J are TRBV5-4 and TRBJ2-1; no reliable D call. There are 15 residues in the CDR3. V was pared by 4 bases and J by 4 bases, with 15 bases between. The germline CDR1 and CDR2 sequences are SGHNT and YYREEE (reference sequence). DNA for the CDR3: TGTGCCAGCAGCCGTCAAGGCGGACCTTACAATGAGCAGTTCTTC. It codes for CASSRQGGPYNEQFF. Drawing the rest from reference TRBV5-4 and TRBJ2-1, the complete variable domain is ETGVTQSPTHLIKTRGQQVTLRCSSQSGHNTVSWYQQALGQGPQFIFQYYREEENGRGNFPPRFSGLQFPNYSSELNVNALELDDSALYLCASSRQGGPYNEQFFGPGTRLTVL.

This chain connects TRBV6-1 to TRBJ1-5; D remains ambiguous. The ends were cut back, 1 base at V and 0 bases at J, with 7 bases in the middle. The CDR3 totals 15 residues. The V gene's germline CDR1 is MNHNS and CDR2 SASEGT. CDR3 in amino acids: CASSEGYVSNQPQHF. CDR3 sequence (DNA): TGTGCCAGCAGTGAAGGGTACGTTAGCAATCAGCCCCAGCATTTT.

This chain joins TRBV2 and TRBJ2-3; 12 bases are a match to TRBD2. V lost 7 bases to trimming and J lost 3 bases; unmatched junction nucleotides: 2. This CDR3 has 14 residues. The V gene's germline CDR1 is SNHLY and CDR2 FYNNEI. The CDR3, as DNA: TGTGCCAGCACCGGGACTAGCGGGACAGATACGCAGTATTTT. As protein: CASTGTSGTDTQYF.